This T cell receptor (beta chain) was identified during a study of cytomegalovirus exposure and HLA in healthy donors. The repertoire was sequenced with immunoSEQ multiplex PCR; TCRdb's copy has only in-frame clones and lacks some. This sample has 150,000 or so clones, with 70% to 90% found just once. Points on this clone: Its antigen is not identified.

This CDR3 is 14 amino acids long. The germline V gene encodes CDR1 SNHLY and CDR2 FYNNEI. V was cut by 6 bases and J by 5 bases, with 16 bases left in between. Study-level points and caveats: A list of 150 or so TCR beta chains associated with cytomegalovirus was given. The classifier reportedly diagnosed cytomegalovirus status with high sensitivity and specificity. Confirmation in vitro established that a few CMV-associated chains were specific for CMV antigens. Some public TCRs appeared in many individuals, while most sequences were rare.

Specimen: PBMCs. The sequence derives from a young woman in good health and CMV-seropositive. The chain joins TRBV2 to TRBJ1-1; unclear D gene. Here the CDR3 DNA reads TGTGCCAGCAGCTCGGAGGCGGGAAATACTGAAGCTTTCTTT. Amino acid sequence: CASSSEAGNTEAFF.